The clone carrying this T cell receptor (beta chain) occurred a few times. Its specificity is unknown. Partitioning of CD4+ cells yielded a CD45RA+ naive subset and a CD45RA-negative memory subset. The V and J ends lost 3 bases and 6 bases, in that order; junction bases with no gene match: 11. CDR3 length equals 15 residues. Germline V gene data show CDR1 as MGHRA and CDR2 as YSYEKL. Only in-frame clones appear in the TCRdb table, and some are missing; sequencing was by immunoSEQ multiplex PCR. The data hold over 2 million clones, with 85% to 95% observed a single time. This sample stems from a study of shared clonotypes between healthy human individuals. Study-wide points: Sorted-subset sequencing, rarefaction showed, was incomplete despite large depth.

This chain links TRBV4-1 with TRBJ2-7; 7 nucleotides agree with TRBD2. The clonotype was recovered from a man between 18 and 29 years old in good health. Some clones in this sample may be carry-over from other donors' samples. Sequencing used naive CD4+ T cells from PBMCs. The subset: CD45RA+ positively selected. CDR3 sequence (DNA): TGCGCCAGCAGCCACGGGGGGAGGGCCGGTGCCGAGCAGTACTTC. It encodes CASSHGGRAGAEQYF.